This note documents a single T cell receptor (beta chain) sequence. The target antigen is unknown. The source of the thymus tissue was resections taken during corrective heart surgery. Among the donors, all were healthy Finnish infants having corrective surgery for congenital heart defects. There are 14 residues in the CDR3. The V gene's germline CDR1 is SGHDT and CDR2 YYEEEE. V was trimmed by 2 bases and J by 7 bases, leaving 12 bases between them. Libraries were prepared by immunoSEQ multiplex PCR; TCRdb keeps only in-frame clonotypes and omits some of them. Found here are roughly 120,000 clones, about 94% of them singletons; the top ten hold around 0.022%. The data were taken from a study of human thymus T cells. General observations from the study: Thymic repertoires overlap heavily among unrelated individuals, related research has reported. Gene usage (both V and J) appeared biased in thymic and blood repertoires.

This rearrangement joins TRBV5-6 to TRBJ1-4; tentatively, D is TRBD1 (6 bases). The receptor was isolated from a boy in the first two years of life with a congenital heart defect but otherwise immunologically healthy. The sample comprised thymus tissue. The CDR3, as DNA: TGTGCCAGCAGCTTTATAGGGGGTAGTGAAAAACTGTTTTTT. This codes for CASSFIGGSEKLFF.